These 30 T cell receptor beta chains were all obtained from the same sample, sequenced in a study of T cells after yellow fever vaccination (dated by TCRdb to about 2019). To prepare the library, 5' RACE was applied. TCRdb shows the sequencer as Illumina HiSeq 2500. Using fastp trimming at Q25 and MiXCR clonotype assembly, TCRdb reanalyzed the public sequencing data and kept in-frame beta chains. CDR3 protein sequences are deduplicated, and each keeps its most common genes and DNA. This sample is represented by 450,000 to 600,000 distinct CDR3 sequences; less than 20% of them were singletons. Approximately 15% of the sample is held by the ten biggest clonotypes. This specimen's treatment or condition label, per the study, means: live attenuated yellow fever vaccine strain. The input for sequencing was PBMCs, taken 4 to 6 days after the first yellow fever vaccination. All receptors derive from a man in his late teens or twenties who received the YFV17D yellow fever vaccine.

The rearrangement uses TRBV29-1 and TRBJ2-1; D is unclear. V dropped 3 bases and J dropped 1 base, with 10 bases sitting between them. The CDR3 consists of 14 residues. The germline V gene encodes CDR1 SQVTM and CDR2 ANQGSEA. The CDR3 region has the DNA TGCAGCGTTGATGGAGTGTTATCCTACAATGAGCAGTTCTTC. This gives the protein CSVDGVLSYNEQFF.

The chain uses TRBV7-9 and TRBJ2-7, with D tentatively TRBD2 (5 bases). In germline, CDR1 is SEHNR, CDR2 FQNEAQ (reference sequence). The V end lost 6 bases, the J end lost 7 bases, and 13 bases lay between the germline ends. This CDR3 contains 12 residues. CDR3 DNA: TGTGCCAGCAGGTTCGGACTTGGGGAGCAGTACTTC. This translates into CASRFGLGEQYF.

This clonotype was seen more than once but under ten times. The chain recombines TRBV7-2 with TRBJ1-2; D perhaps matches TRBD1 (6 bases). Germline V lookup: CDR1 SGHTA, CDR2 FQGNSA. Trimming shortened V by 5 bases and J by 4 bases, and 14 bases separated the two germline ends. The CDR3 sequence is 14 residues long. Here the CDR3 reads CASSPRGASYGYTF. The CDR3 DNA reads TGTGCCAGCAGCCCCCGGGGGGCCTCCTATGGCTACACCTTC.

This clonotype was recorded at least ten times. This chain uses TRBV12-3 or TRBV12-4 with TRBJ1-2; D might be TRBD1 (5 bases). The CDR3 runs to 15 residues. V lost 3 bases and J lost 0, with 11 bases in between. CDR3 amino acids: CASSLRGNSNYGYTF. The CDR3 DNA is TGTGCCAGCAGTTTGCGGGGGAACTCTAACTATGGCTACACCTTC.

This clonotype was counted only a few times. Relative to the germline gene, one junction end is altered; a read error may explain this. The genes are TRBV7-7 and TRBJ2-5, with TRBD1 matching over 9 bases. CDR3 size: 15 residues. The V gene's germline CDR1 is SSHAT and CDR2 FNYEAQ (reference sequence). The CDR3 loop is CASSSGQGGQETQYF. In DNA, the CDR3 is TGTGCTAGCAGCTCGGGACAGGGAGGCCAAGAGACCCAGTACTTC. The variable domain in full, completed from reference TRBV7-7 and TRBJ2-5, reads GAGVSQSPRYKVTKRGQDVTLRCDPISSHATLYWYQQALGQGPEFLTYFNYEAQPDKSGLPSDRFSAERPEGSISTLTIQRTEQRDSAMYRCASSSGQGGQETQYFGPGTRLLVL.

The V gene is TRBV5-4, the J gene TRBJ1-2; a possible D gene is TRBD1 (6 bases). This CDR3 is 14 amino acids long. Germline V CDR1 and CDR2: SGHNT, YYREEE (reference sequence). V was cut by 3 bases and J by 1 base, with 10 bases left in between. In DNA, the CDR3 is TGTGCCAGCAGCTGGGGGCCTGATAACTATGGCTACACCTTC. Amino acid sequence: CASSWGPDNYGYTF.

This clonotype was detected many times. This chain connects TRBV5-1 to TRBJ2-3; no clear D gene. The germline CDR1 and CDR2 sequences are SGHRS and YFSETQ. The V end lost 10 bases, the J end lost 0 bases, and 21 bases lay between the germline ends. CDR3 length: 16 residues. The CDR3 DNA sequence: TGCGCCTCCCGGGCGAGCGTCCCATCTAGCACAGATACGCAGTATTTT. Translated, it gives CASRASVPSSTDTQYF. The variable domain in full, completed from reference TRBV5-1 and TRBJ2-3, reads KAGVTQTPRYLIKTRGQQVTLSCSPISGHRSVSWYQQTPGQGLQFLFEYFSETQRNKGNFPGRFSGRQFSNSRSEMNVSTLELGDSALYLCASRASVPSSTDTQYFGPGTRLTVL.

The genes are TRBV5-1 and TRBJ2-5, with D possibly TRBD2 on 6 matching bases. V dropped 0 bases and J dropped 1 base, with 10 bases sitting between them. This CDR3 region has 15 residues. Germline CDR1 is SGHRS and CDR2 is YFSETQ. The CDR3 loop is CASSLEGLFQETQYF. CDR3 coding DNA: TGCGCCAGCAGCTTGGAGGGACTTTTCCAAGAGACCCAGTACTTC.

This clonotype was seen a handful of times. The rearrangement uses TRBV11-2 and TRBJ2-3, with 12 nucleotides matching TRBD2. The germline gives CDR1 SGHAT, CDR2 FQNNGV. Trimming took 5 bases from V and 0 from J; bases not matched to a gene: 15. CDR3 length equals 20 residues. This CDR3 reads CASSLTPGLAGSASTDTQYF. The CDR3 DNA is TGTGCCAGCAGCCTTACCCCCGGACTAGCGGGGTCCGCTAGCACAGATACGCAGTATTTT.

The V gene is TRBV5-1, the J gene TRBJ2-2; 11 bases are shared with TRBD1. Germline CDR1 SGHRS, CDR2 YFSETQ. Trimming took 4 bases from V and 14 from J; bases not matched to a gene: 16. The CDR3 extends over 16 amino acids. The CDR3 coding sequence is TGCGCCAGCAGCGCCCGGACAGGGGGCGCCGGGGAGCAACTGTTTTTT. Amino acids: CASSARTGGAGEQLFF.

This clonotype was seen a handful of times. V and J are TRBV12-3 or TRBV12-4 and TRBJ1-1; D is uncertain. Trimming took off 5 bases at V and 5 bases at J, with 9 bases between the two ends. CDR3 length: 12 amino acids. The CDR3 protein is CASSPKGTEAFF. The CDR3 nucleotides read TGTGCCAGCAGTCCTAAGGGAACTGAAGCTTTCTTT.

The chain combines TRBV18 with TRBJ2-7; TRBD2 aligns across 9 bases. CDR3 length equals 16 residues. V gave up 3 bases and J gave up 3 bases; unmatched junction bases: 9. Germline V gene data show CDR1 as KGHSH and CDR2 as LQKENI. This CDR3 reads CASSPFGSGGGYEQYF. The CDR3 coding sequence is TGTGCCAGCTCACCTTTCGGTAGCGGGGGAGGCTACGAGCAGTACTTC. Using reference TRBV18 and TRBJ2-7 for the parts outside the CDR3, the full variable domain is NAGVMQNPRHLVRRRGQEARLRCSPMKGHSHVYWYRQLPEEGLKFMVYLQKENIIDESGMPKERFSAEFPKEGPSILRIQQVVRGDSAAYFCASSPFGSGGGYEQYFGPGTRLTVT.

The chain is built from TRBV6-2 or TRBV6-3 and TRBJ2-2, with a weak D call TRBD1 (6 bases). The CDR3 sequence is 14 residues long. V lost 6 bases and J 3 bases, leaving 11 bases between the germline ends. Germline V CDR1 and CDR2: MNHEY, SVGEGT. CDR3 bases: TGTGCCAGCAGCCAGGGGACCTACACCGGGGAGCTGTTTTTT. It translates to CASSQGTYTGELFF.

This clonotype was picked up a small number of times. The CDR3 DNA follows: TGCAGCGTTGTCCCAGGGGGAGATACGCAGTATTTT. This codes for CSVVPGGDTQYF. The V and J genes are TRBV29-1 and TRBJ2-3; 7 nucleotides line up with TRBD1. CDR3 size: 12 residues. V shed 4 bases and J 5 bases; nucleotides not matched to a gene: 3. Germline values: CDR1 SQVTM, CDR2 ANQGSEA.

This clonotype was recorded many times. V gene TRBV12-3 or TRBV12-4 combines with J gene TRBJ1-5; 7 bases fit TRBD1. The CDR3 has 20 residues. The V segment lost 5 bases and the J segment 0 bases; nucleotides outside the gene matches: 19. CDR3 residues: CASSRHLPGQFFASNQPQHF. The CDR3 DNA sequence: TGTGCCAGCAGTCGGCACTTACCGGGACAGTTTTTCGCTAGCAATCAGCCCCAGCATTTT.

The chain links TRBV24-1 to TRBJ2-2; 13 nucleotides agree with TRBD2. The CDR3 loop spans 19 amino acids. V was pared by 3 bases and J by 1 base, with 7 bases of the junction left unmatched. Germline CDR1 is KGHDR and CDR2 is SFDVKD. The DNA for the CDR3 is TGTGCCACCAGTGATCCCGGACTAGCGGGGGACAGGAACACCGGGGAGCTGTTTTTT. Protein sequence: CATSDPGLAGDRNTGELFF.

This clonotype has ten or more counts. V gene TRBV7-9 combines with J gene TRBJ1-5, with D unclear. This CDR3 is 12 amino acids long. The V end was cut by 5 bases, the J end by 5 bases, with 7 bases between. Germline CDR1 reads SEHNR; CDR2 reads FQNEAQ (reference sequence). CDR3 region: CASSRIDQPQHF. DNA for the CDR3: TGTGCCAGCAGCCGAATCGATCAGCCCCAGCATTTT.

There are a few counts of this clonotype. The chain employs TRBV5-1 and TRBJ2-3, with a weak D call TRBD2 (5 bases). V shed 2 bases and J shed 2 bases, with 9 bases lying between them. The CDR3 is 14 residues long. Germline V gene sequence: CDR1 SGHRS, CDR2 YFSETQ. CDR3 amino acids: CASSFGLPTDTQYF. CDR3 nucleotide sequence: TGCGCCAGCAGCTTTGGACTCCCCACAGATACGCAGTATTTT.

The chain couples TRBV12-3 or TRBV12-4 to TRBJ2-2; 7 bases map to TRBD1. Trimming cost V 5 bases and J 4 bases; bases outside gene matches: 4. This CDR3 comprises 14 residues. DNA of the CDR3: TGTGCCAGCAGTAGGGACAGCAGCACCGGGGAGCTGTTTTTT. It yields the protein CASSRDSSTGELFF.

This clonotype was seen a few times. The chain joins TRBV3-1 to TRBJ2-3; the match to TRBD2 covers 8 bases. CDR1 and CDR2 from the germline V gene are LGHDT and YNNKEL (reference sequence). The CDR3 length is 14 residues. The J segment lost 2 bases and the V segment lost 4 bases, leaving 2 bases of the junction unmatched. DNA for the CDR3: TGTGCCAGCAGCCCGGGGGGGCACACAGATACGCAGTATTTT. Protein product: CASSPGGHTDTQYF.

J is TRBJ1-1 and V is TRBV12-3 or TRBV12-4; 9 nucleotides match TRBD1. J gave up 1 base and V 4 bases, and 10 bases lay outside the gene matches. There are 17 residues in the CDR3. The CDR3: CASSSTGTGPRNTEAFF. The DNA for the CDR3 is TGTGCCAGCAGTTCAACCGGGACAGGGCCCAGGAACACTGAAGCTTTCTTT.

V is TRBV5-1 and J is TRBJ2-3; 9 bases map to TRBD2. The germline V gene encodes CDR1 SGHRS and CDR2 YFSETQ. V lost 1 base to trimming and J lost 1 base; unmatched junction nucleotides: 7. CDR3 size: 17 residues. The CDR3 DNA reads TGCGCCAGCAGCTTGAGGCTAGCGGGGCTTCGCACAGATACGCAGTATTTT. As protein: CASSLRLAGLRTDTQYF. Supplemented by reference TRBV5-1 and TRBJ2-3, the full variable domain reads KAGVTQTPRYLIKTRGQQVTLSCSPISGHRSVSWYQQTPGQGLQFLFEYFSETQRNKGNFPGRFSGRQFSNSRSEMNVSTLELGDSALYLCASSLRLAGLRTDTQYFGPGTRLTVL.

This chain connects TRBV7-9 to TRBJ2-7; no clear D gene. This CDR3 has 15 residues. V was cut by 5 bases and J by 3 bases, with 17 bases left in between. Germline V gives CDR1 SEHNR, CDR2 FQNEAQ (reference sequence). Written as DNA, the CDR3 is TGTGCCAGCAGCCCCGGTTTGGGCTATATCTACGAGCAGTACTTC. Protein sequence: CASSPGLGYIYEQYF.

CDR3 nucleotides: TGCGCCAGCAGCCCGGAATTTTCTGGAAACACCATATATTTT. This gives the protein CASSPEFSGNTIYF. J is TRBJ1-3 and V is TRBV5-1; no clear D gene. V lost 4 bases, J lost 1 base, and 9 bases lay in between. Per the germline V gene, CDR1 is SGHRS and CDR2 is YFSETQ. The CDR3 is 14 amino acids. Full variable domain (rest looked up from reference TRBV5-1 and TRBJ1-3): KAGVTQTPRYLIKTRGQQVTLSCSPISGHRSVSWYQQTPGQGLQFLFEYFSETQRNKGNFPGRFSGRQFSNSRSEMNVSTLELGDSALYLCASSPEFSGNTIYFGEGSWLTVV.

The V and J genes are TRBV6-6 and TRBJ2-1; D not certain. Trimming left V 6 bases short and J 2 bases short, with 8 bases between. Germline values: CDR1 MNHNY, CDR2 SVGAGI (reference sequence). CDR3 length: 13 residues. The CDR3 DNA reads TGTGCCAGCAGCGCGACAACCTACAATGAGCAGTTCTTC. Protein: CASSATTYNEQFF.

The sample holds a few counts of this clonotype. This sequence joins TRBV15 and TRBJ1-2, with D possibly TRBD1 on 5 matching bases. Germline assignment: CDR1 LNHNV and CDR2 YYDKDF (reference sequence). The CDR3 consists of 13 residues. Between the trimmed V and J ends, which lost 3 bases and 7 bases, there was a span of 12 bases. CDR3 sequence: CATSRGGGFGYTF. CDR3 in DNA: TGTGCCACCAGCAGGGGTGGGGGTTTTGGCTACACCTTC.

This clonotype was picked up a small number of times. The chain uses TRBV12-3 or TRBV12-4 and TRBJ1-1; D may be TRBD1 (5 bases). There are 13 residues in the CDR3. Trimming removed 6 bases from V and 0 bases from J, with 8 bases in between. CDR3 coding DNA: TGTGCCAGCAGACAGGAGTTGAACACTGAAGCTTTCTTT. Translated, it gives CASRQELNTEAFF.

In this sample, this clonotype turned up a few times. This rearrangement joins TRBV28 to TRBJ2-5; D tentatively fits TRBD1 or TRBD2 (5 bases each). There are 20 residues in the CDR3. Trimming shortened V by 1 base and J by 4 bases, and 28 bases separated the two germline ends. From germline, CDR1 is MDHEN and CDR2 SYDVKM. The CDR3 DNA sequence: TGTGCCAGCAGTTTATCGGCTCCGGTGGGGGACGGAACACCAAGAGAGACCCAGTACTTC. Translation: CASSLSAPVGDGTPRETQYF.

This clonotype was seen once. The chain links TRBV18 to TRBJ1-5; no definite D call. Trimming shortened V by 3 bases and J by 2 bases, and 8 bases separated the two germline ends. The germline V gene encodes CDR1 KGHSH and CDR2 LQKENI. The CDR3 length is 14 residues. This CDR3 is CASSPSQRNQPQHF. DNA for the CDR3: TGTGCCAGCTCACCCTCACAACGCAATCAGCCCCAGCATTTT.

This clonotype was seen a handful of times. V gene TRBV7-3 combines with J gene TRBJ2-5, with TRBD2 identical over 12 bases. This CDR3 contains 16 residues. Looked up from germline, CDR1 is SGHTA and CDR2 is FQGTGA. The V and J ends lost 4 bases and 4 bases, in that order; junction bases with no gene match: 7. CDR3 residues: CASSSSGGALLETQYF. The CDR3 nucleotides read TGTGCCAGCAGCTCTAGCGGGGGGGCCCTATTAGAGACCCAGTACTTC.